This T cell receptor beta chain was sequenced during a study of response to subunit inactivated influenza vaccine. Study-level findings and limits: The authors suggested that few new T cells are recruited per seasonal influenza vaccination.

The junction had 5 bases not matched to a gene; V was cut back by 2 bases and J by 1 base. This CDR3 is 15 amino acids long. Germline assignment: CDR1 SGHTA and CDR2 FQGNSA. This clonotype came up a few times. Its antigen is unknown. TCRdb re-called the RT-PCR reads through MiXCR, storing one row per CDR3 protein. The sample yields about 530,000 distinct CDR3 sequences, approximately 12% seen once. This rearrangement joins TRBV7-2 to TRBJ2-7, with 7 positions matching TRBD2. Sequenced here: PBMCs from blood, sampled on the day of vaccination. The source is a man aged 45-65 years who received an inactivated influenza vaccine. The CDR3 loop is CASSLFQGLSYEQYF. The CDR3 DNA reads TGTGCCAGCAGCTTATTTCAGGGACTATCCTACGAGCAGTACTTC.